This TCR beta chain was captured by sequencing in a study of blood T cell repertoires in COVID-19. Clones were sequenced by immunoSEQ multiplex PCR, and TCRdb holds only the in-frame ones, with some missing. The repertoire holds roughly 220,000 clones, about nine tenths seen once, with over 2% in the top ten. V was pared by 5 bases and J by 0 bases, with 13 bases of the junction left unmatched. Per the germline V gene, CDR1 is LGHNT and CDR2 is FRNRAP. There are 19 residues in the CDR3. This TCR was sampled from a man aged 25 to 40 who had recovered from COVID-19. The material sequenced was peripheral blood. The rearrangement uses TRBV12-5 and TRBJ2-3; the match to TRBD2 covers 11 bases. This CDR3 reads CASGPPASGGRTSTDTQYF. CDR3 DNA sequence: TGTGCTAGTGGTCCCCCAGCTAGCGGGGGGAGAACTAGCACAGATACGCAGTATTTT.